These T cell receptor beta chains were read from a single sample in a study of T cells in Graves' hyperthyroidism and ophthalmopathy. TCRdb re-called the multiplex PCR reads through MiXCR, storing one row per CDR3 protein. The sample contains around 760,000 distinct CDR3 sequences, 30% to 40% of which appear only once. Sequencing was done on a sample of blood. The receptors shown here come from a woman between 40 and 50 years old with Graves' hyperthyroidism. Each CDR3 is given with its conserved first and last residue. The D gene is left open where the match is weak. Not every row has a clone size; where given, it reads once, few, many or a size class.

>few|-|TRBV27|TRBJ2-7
TGTGCCAGCGGAGTTTACGAGCGAGAGCAGTACTTC
CASGVYEREQYF
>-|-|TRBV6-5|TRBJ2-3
TGTGCCAGCAGCCTCACTGGGGGTTGGGACACAGATACGCAGTATTTT
CASSLTGGWDTDTQYF
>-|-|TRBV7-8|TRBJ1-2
TGTGCCAGCAGCTTAGGGACATACTTAAGGGGCTACACCTTC
CASSLGTYLRGYTF
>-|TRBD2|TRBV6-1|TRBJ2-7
TGTGCCAGCAGTCCGGGGGGGTGGGGCCTCTACGAGCAGTACTTC
CASSPGGWGLYEQYF
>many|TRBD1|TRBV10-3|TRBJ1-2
TGTGCCATCCACAGGGGATCTAACTATGGCTACACCTTC
CAIHRGSNYGYTF
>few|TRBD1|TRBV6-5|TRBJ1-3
TGTGCCAGCAGTTACTCCCGACAGGGGGGAAACACCATATATTTT
CASSYSRQGGNTIYF
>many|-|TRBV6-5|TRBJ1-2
TGTGCCAGCAGTTTTGGCGCCGCTAACTATGGCTACACCTTC
CASSFGAANYGYTF
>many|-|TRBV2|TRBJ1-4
TGTGCCAGCAGTCTCGGGGGACTGAGTAATGAAAAACTGTTTTTT
CASSLGGLSNEKLFF
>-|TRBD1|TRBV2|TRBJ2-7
TGTGCCAGCAGTCTGACAGGGGCTCCCGCCTACGAGCAGTACTTC
CASSLTGAPAYEQYF
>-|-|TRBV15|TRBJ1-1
TGTGCCACCAGCAGCTTGGCCGGTGGATACGCTGAAGCTTTCTTT
CATSSLAGGYAEAFF
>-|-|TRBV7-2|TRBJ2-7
TGTGCCAGCAGCTTAGGGGGTAGGATTCCACAGTACTTC
CASSLGGRIPQYF
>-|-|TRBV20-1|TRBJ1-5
TGCAGTGCTAGAGATCGATCGAGGGTAAATCAGCCCCAGCATTTT
CSARDRSRVNQPQHF
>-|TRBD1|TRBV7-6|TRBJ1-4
TGTGCCAGCAGCTTAGCGGGACAGGGGGCTGAAAAACTGTTTTTT
CASSLAGQGAEKLFF
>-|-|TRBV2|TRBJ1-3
TGTGCCAGCAGTTTTGGGGCCTCTGGAAACACCATATATTTT
CASSFGASGNTIYF
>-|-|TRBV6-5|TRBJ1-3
TGTGCCAGCAGTTACTCCCGTTGGGTCACGAGCGACACCATATATTTT
CASSYSRWVTSDTIYF
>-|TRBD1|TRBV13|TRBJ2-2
TGTGCCAGCAGCTACCGTGGACAGGGACGGCCCGGGGAGCTGTTTTTT
CASSYRGQGRPGELFF
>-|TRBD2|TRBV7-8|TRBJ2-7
TGTGCCAGCAGCCATCAAGGGGGACTAGCTTACGAGCAGTACTTC
CASSHQGGLAYEQYF
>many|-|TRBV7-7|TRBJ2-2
TGTGCTAGCAGCTTAGCGCGCGGGAACACCGGGGAGCTGTTTTTT
CASSLARGNTGELFF
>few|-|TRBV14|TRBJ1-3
TGTGCCAGCAGCCAAAGTGTTTCTGGAAACACCATATATTTT
CASSQSVSGNTIYF
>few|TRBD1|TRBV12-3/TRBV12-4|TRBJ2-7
TGTGCCAGCAGAGGACAGGGGGCGGTCTCCTACGAGCAGTACTTC
CASRGQGAVSYEQYF
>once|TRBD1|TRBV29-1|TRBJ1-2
TGCAGCGACCACAGGGGACTCTATGGCTACACCTTC
CSDHRGLYGYTF
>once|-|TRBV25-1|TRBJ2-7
TGTGCCAGCAGTGAATCGGGGCCATCCACCGAGCAGTACTTC
CASSESGPSTEQYF
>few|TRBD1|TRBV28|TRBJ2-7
TGTGCCAGCACCTCGGACAGGACCGAGCAGTACTTC
CASTSDRTEQYF
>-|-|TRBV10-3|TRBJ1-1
TGTGCCATCAGTGGGGCATGGGGAGCTTTCTTT
CAISGAWGAFF
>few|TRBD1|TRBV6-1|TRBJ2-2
TGTGCCAGCAGCAGGGACAGCTCGGATCCCGGGGAGCTGTTTTTT
CASSRDSSDPGELFF
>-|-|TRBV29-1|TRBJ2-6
TGCAGCGTTGAAGTTGTCAGGGCCACGTCTGAAGCTTTC
CSVEVVRATSEAF